This passage covers 8 T cell receptor beta chains from one sample sequenced in a study of blood T cell repertoires in COVID-19. Libraries were prepared by immunoSEQ multiplex PCR; TCRdb keeps only in-frame clonotypes and omits some of them. This sample has around 99,000 clones, with about four fifths found just once. The material sequenced was peripheral blood. These receptor sequences come from a woman older than 75 with active or convalescent COVID-19.

The J gene is TRBJ1-3, the V gene TRBV6-2 or TRBV6-3, with a tentative D call TRBD1 (6 bases). Germline CDR1 MNHEY, CDR2 SVGEGT. The CDR3 covers 14 residues. V shed 6 bases and J shed 2 bases, with 11 bases lying between them. For the CDR3, the DNA is TGTGCCAGCAGCGGACAGAAACCTGGAAACACCATATATTTT. Translated: CASSGQKPGNTIYF.

In this sample, this clone turned up once. J is TRBJ2-7 and V is TRBV15; possibly TRBD1 for D (6 bases). The V end lost 0 bases, the J end lost 5 bases, and 11 bases lay between the germline ends. The CDR3 covers 14 residues. The germline CDR1 and CDR2 sequences are LNHNV and YYDKDF (reference sequence). CDR3 sequence reads: CATSRDQGYNEQYF. The CDR3, as DNA: TGTGCCACCAGCAGAGATCAGGGGTACAACGAGCAGTACTTC. The full variable domain, with the rest looked up from reference TRBV15 and TRBJ2-7, is DAMVIQNPRYQVTQFGKPVTLSCSQTLNHNVMYWYQQKSSQAPKLLFHYYDKDFNNEADTPDNFQSRRPNTSFCFLDIRSPGLGDTAMYLCATSRDQGYNEQYFGPGTRLTVT.

V is TRBV6-5 and J is TRBJ2-7, with 8 bases identical to TRBD1. CDR3 length equals 15 residues. The V gene end was trimmed by 5 bases and the J gene end by 0 bases; junction bases not matched to a gene: 6. Germline lookup yields CDR1 MNHEY and CDR2 SVGAGI. CDR3 DNA sequence: TGTGCCAGCAGTCCATGGACAGGGAGCTCCTACGAGCAGTACTTC. Amino acid sequence: CASSPWTGSSYEQYF.

This clone was picked up one time. V is TRBV10-3 and J is TRBJ2-3; D not certain. The germline gives CDR1 ENHRY, CDR2 SYGVKD. V lost 1 base to trimming and J lost 5 bases, with 4 bases between them. This CDR3 has 12 residues. The CDR3 here is CAISEYKDTQYF. In DNA form, the CDR3 reads TGTGCCATCAGTGAGTACAAAGATACGCAGTATTTT.

This clone was recorded a few times. V and J are TRBV20-1 and TRBJ2-5; no definite D call. The V gene lost 2 bases and the J gene lost 2 bases, with 3 bases spanning the gap. Germline V gives CDR1 DFQATT, CDR2 SNEGSKA (reference sequence). The CDR3 totals 11 residues. The CDR3 region has the DNA TGCAGTGCTAGACCTCAAGAGACCCAGTACTTC. Translation: CSARPQETQYF.

The chain combines TRBV10-3 with TRBJ1-2, with 10 positions matching TRBD1. The CDR3 has 14 residues. Germline V lookup: CDR1 ENHRY, CDR2 SYGVKD. V gave up 6 bases and J gave up 8 bases; unmatched junction bases: 9. CDR3 in DNA: TGTGCCATCAGAAGACAGGGGGCATTGGACGGCTACACCTTC. Encoded protein: CAIRRQGALDGYTF.

This sequence joins TRBV28 and TRBJ2-4; tentatively, D is TRBD2 (5 bases). V was trimmed by 3 bases and J by 3 bases, leaving 27 bases between them. Germline V lookup: CDR1 MDHEN, CDR2 SYDVKM. The CDR3 is 20 amino acids. The chain's CDR3 is CASSFRGLLTGMSDKNIQYF. The CDR3 DNA reads as TGTGCCAGCAGTTTCCGCGGCCTACTTACGGGAATGTCGGACAAAAACATTCAGTACTTC.

This clone has only a few counts. V and J are TRBV28 and TRBJ1-1, with 7 bases that match TRBD1. Unmatched junction bases numbered 6, after V lost 3 bases and J lost 2 bases. Per germline, CDR1 MDHEN and CDR2 SYDVKM. The CDR3 is made up of 15 amino acids. CDR3 region: CASSLFDRANTEAFF. The CDR3 region has the DNA TGTGCCAGCAGTTTGTTCGACAGGGCTAACACTGAAGCTTTCTTT. Complete variable domain (other parts from reference TRBV28 and TRBJ1-1): DVKVTQSSRYLVKRTGEKVFLECVQDMDHENMFWYRQDPGLGLRLIYFSYDVKMKEKGDIPEGYSVSREKKERFSLILESASTNQTSMYLCASSLFDRANTEAFFGQGTRLTVV.